The present entry profiles one TCR beta chain with its context. This entry comes from a study of cytomegalovirus exposure and HLA in healthy donors. Amplification used 60 Vbeta primers and 13 Jbeta primers. Some clones are missing from TCRdb's copy, which holds only in-frame ones; the method was immunoSEQ multiplex PCR. The sample includes 150,000 to 200,000 clones, 75% to 90% of them seen just once. The CDR3 loop spans 15 amino acids. Per germline, CDR1 LGHNA and CDR2 YSLEER. The V segment lost 0 bases and the J segment 7 bases; nucleotides outside the gene matches: 7. The chain joins TRBV4-3 to TRBJ1-1; 8 bases line up with TRBD1. The TCR sequence derives from a man aged 35 to 55 in good health and CMV-seropositive. The specimen sequenced was PBMCs. The CDR3 sequence is CASSQDYRGGDEAFF. The CDR3 nucleotides read TGCGCCAGCAGCCAAGATTACAGGGGGGGGGATGAAGCTTTCTTT.